What follows are 4 T cell receptor beta chains derived from one specimen sequenced in a study of blood T cell repertoires in COVID-19. Some clones are missing from TCRdb's copy, which holds only in-frame ones; the method was immunoSEQ multiplex PCR. The sample carries around 100,000 clones, about nine tenths recorded once. The sample taken for sequencing was peripheral blood. These receptors all come from a man in his fifties with acute or convalescent COVID-19.

This chain uses TRBV6-6 with TRBJ2-7; 16 bases align to TRBD2. Trimming at V came to 2 bases and at J to 4 bases, leaving 2 bases not matched to a gene. Per germline, CDR1 MNHNY and CDR2 SVGAGI (reference sequence). The CDR3 spans 16 residues. The CDR3 DNA sequence: TGTGCCAGCAGTTACGGGGGACTAGCGGGAGGGTACGAGCAGTACTTC. It specifies CASSYGGLAGGYEQYF.

The count of this clone is one. The rearrangement links TRBV18 to TRBJ1-3; D is undetermined. The V end was cut by 0 bases, the J end by 0 bases, with 9 bases between. Germline V gives CDR1 KGHSH, CDR2 LQKENI. The CDR3 length is 16 residues. CDR3 protein: CASSPPAGISGNTIYF. CDR3 coding DNA: TGTGCCAGCTCACCACCGGCGGGGATCTCTGGAAACACCATATATTTT.

The genes are TRBV18 and TRBJ2-5, with D maybe TRBD1 (6 bases). Deletions cut 1 base from V and 5 bases from J, with 14 bases between. The CDR3 runs 15 residues. CDR1 and CDR2 from the germline V gene are KGHSH and LQKENI. The CDR3 loop is CASSPRSGAGETQYF. The CDR3 DNA reads TGTGCCAGCTCACCACGGTCAGGGGCCGGGGAGACCCAGTACTTC.

The chain links TRBV7-9 to TRBJ2-2, with 9 bases that match TRBD2. J lost 0 bases, V lost 4 bases, and 3 bases had no gene match. The germline V gene encodes CDR1 SEHNR and CDR2 FQNEAQ (reference sequence). CDR3 length equals 16 residues. This chain's CDR3 is CASSSSGVTNTGELFF. The CDR3 DNA follows: TGTGCCAGCAGCTCTAGCGGGGTAACGAACACCGGGGAGCTGTTTTTT.